The clone carrying this T cell receptor (beta chain) has only a few counts. A sample-barcoded 5' primer and a J-beta primer mix were used in a second PCR of roughly 6 to 11 cycles. MiXCR, run by TCRdb on the 5' RACE reads, gives a single entry per CDR3 protein. The data hold approximately 2,000,000 distinct CDR3 sequences, with roughly two fifths observed a single time. The sample belongs to a study of blood T cells in healthy people across ages. Trimming shortened V by 3 bases and J by 4 bases, and 17 bases separated the two germline ends. The CDR3 runs to 16 residues. The chain carries TRBV12-3 or TRBV12-4 and TRBJ2-3, with D perhaps matching TRBD1 or TRBD2 (5 bases each). Specimen: blood. The TCR was taken from a human donor in good health. The CDR3 sequence is CASSFPPARGADTQYF. The DNA for the CDR3 is TGTGCCAGCAGTTTTCCCCCCGCCCGAGGGGCAGATACGCAGTATTTT.